The sample holds many counts of the clone carrying this T cell receptor (beta chain). Sequence at one end of the junction differs from germline and may be a read error. Stated time point: newly diagnosed GD, antithyroid drugs for less than 3 months. PBMCs provided the RNA from which the TCR library was made. CDR3 regions were amplified by Arm-PCR using iRepertoire HTBI primers to build TCR beta libraries. MiXCR, applied by TCRdb to the multiplex PCR reads, yields one record per CDR3 protein. The repertoire consists of under 500,000 distinct CDR3 sequences, with approximately 16% occurring once and the leading ten covering around 10%. These data are taken from a study of regulatory T cells in long-lasting Graves disease. These same data were also listed under a study on T cells in Graves' hyperthyroidism and ophthalmopathy. That investigation notes: Hyperthyroidism patients were newly diagnosed, had disease duration under 2 months, and were aged 18 to 65 years. Orbital computed tomography and thyroid ultrasound, together with serum TRAb and thyroxine and clinical symptoms, were used for diagnoses.

This TCR came from a woman aged 25 to 39 with Graves disease. The material sequenced was peripheral blood mononuclear cells (PBMCs), taken at new diagnosis, from a patient treated with antithyroid drugs.

The CDR3 spells CSAREPARGFVRDADAFF. CDR3 nucleotides: TGCAGTGCTAGGGAGCCCGCAAGGGGCTTCGTGCGGGATGCTGACGCTTTCTTT. This sequence joins TRBV20-1 and TRBJ1-1; the D gene is possibly TRBD1 (5 bases). Germline V gives CDR1 DFQATT, CDR2 SNEGSKA (reference sequence). This CDR3 contains 18 residues.